These 22 T cell receptor beta chains share one sample of origin, sequenced in a study of cytomegalovirus exposure and HLA in healthy donors. Researchers ran the PCR with 60 Vbeta and 13 Jbeta primers. TCRdb's table, derived via immunoSEQ multiplex PCR, lists solely in-frame clones and lacks some. The table has about 170,000 clones, 77% seen once; the top ten hold roughly 3%. Sequences were obtained from PBMCs. The receptor set was obtained from a female donor in good health and CMV-seronegative.

The chain carries TRBV5-1 and TRBJ2-1; 14 nucleotides agree with TRBD2. Per the germline V gene, CDR1 is SGHRS and CDR2 is YFSETQ. The junction had 6 bases not matched to a gene; V was cut back by 4 bases and J by 0 bases. The CDR3 contains 18 residues. CDR3 DNA sequence: TGCGCCAGCAGCCTGGGACTAGCGGGAGTTTCCTCCTACAATGAGCAGTTCTTC. Translation gives CASSLGLAGVSSYNEQFF.

A word on this clone: Other DNA sequences in this sample translate to the same CDR3. V usage is TRBV27 and J usage is TRBJ2-7; 14 nucleotides agree with TRBD2. The CDR3 runs 20 residues. CDR1 and CDR2 (germline): MNHEY, SMNVEV (reference sequence). The ends lost 0 bases at V and 2 bases at J; junction bases unmatched: 12. In nucleotides, the CDR3 is TGTGCCAGCAGTTTATCCCCCGGGACTAGCGGGAGAGGGAGGGCCTACGAGCAGTACTTC. Residues: CASSLSPGTSGRGRAYEQYF.

The chain combines TRBV27 with TRBJ2-7; TRBD2 matches at 8 bases. V trimming: 0 bases; J trimming: 5 bases; junction bases outside the gene matches: 9. Germline lookup yields CDR1 MNHEY and CDR2 SMNVEV (reference sequence). This CDR3 spans 16 amino acids. The CDR3 loop reads CASSLSAPGGRNEQYF. The DNA for the CDR3 is TGTGCCAGCAGTTTATCGGCGCCGGGGGGGCGGAACGAGCAGTACTTC.

This CDR3 reads CASSPQLGQPNEKLFF. The CDR3 bases are TGTGCCAGCTCACCACAACTTGGACAGCCTAATGAAAAACTGTTTTTT. The genes are TRBV18 and TRBJ1-4; D perhaps matches TRBD1 (6 bases). The CDR3 is 16 amino acids. V lost 1 base, J lost 3 bases, and 12 bases lay in between. In germline, CDR1 is KGHSH, CDR2 LQKENI.

Points on this clone: Different DNA sequences within this sample yield the same CDR3. The genes are TRBV29-1 and TRBJ2-5; 10 bases are shared with TRBD1. From germline, CDR1 is SQVTM and CDR2 ANQGSEA. J gave up 4 bases and V 1 base, and 3 bases lay outside the gene matches. CDR3 length: 14 amino acids. CDR3 nucleotides: TGCAGCGTTGAAGTGACAGGGGGCGGAGAGACCCAGTACTTC. As protein: CSVEVTGGGETQYF.

In DNA, the CDR3 is TGTGCCAGCAGCCCGACCGGGTTAACCGGGGAGCTGTTTTTT. This codes for CASSPTGLTGELFF. The chain recombines TRBV7-6 with TRBJ2-2; D is unresolved. The CDR3 runs 14 residues. With 5 bases removed from V and 5 bases from J, the gap between germline ends came to 12 bases. Germline V gene lookup returns CDR1 SGHVS and CDR2 FNYEAQ.

Only a few counts were recorded for this clone. V is TRBV6-1 and J is TRBJ1-1; D uncertain. Looked up from germline, CDR1 is MNHNS and CDR2 is SASEGT. The V end was cut by 1 base, the J end by 1 base, with 7 bases between. The CDR3 covers 14 residues. The CDR3 nucleotides read TGTGCCAGCAGTGAAGGGGGAGAGAACACTGAAGCTTTCTTT. Protein sequence: CASSEGGENTEAFF.

The chain employs TRBV28 and TRBJ2-3, with a possible D match to TRBD2 (6 bases). The germline CDR1 and CDR2 sequences are MDHEN and SYDVKM. The V and J ends lost 7 bases and 2 bases respectively, with 19 bases between them. The CDR3 runs to 16 residues. CDR3 in DNA: TGTGCCAGCAAGGACGGGAGTTTCCGGGACACAGATACGCAGTATTTT. Residues: CASKDGSFRDTDTQYF.

This chain links TRBV19 with TRBJ1-6; tentative D call: TRBD1 (5 bases). Trimming cost V 4 bases and J 0 bases, with 10 bases left between them. Germline V gene sequence: CDR1 LNHDA, CDR2 SQIVND (reference sequence). The CDR3 has 16 amino acids. The CDR3, as DNA: TGTGCCAGTAGTACGACAGTCTACTCCTATAATTCACCCCTCCACTTT. This codes for CASSTTVYSYNSPLHF.

The rearrangement joins TRBV9 to TRBJ1-3; D is undetermined. Germline V gives CDR1 SGDLS, CDR2 YYNGEE. The CDR3 loop spans 14 amino acids. V was shortened by 2 bases and J by 2 bases, with 8 bases between the two germline ends. Here the CDR3 reads CASSVAEPGNTIYF. In DNA form, the CDR3 reads TGTGCCAGCAGCGTCGCGGAGCCTGGAAACACCATATATTTT.

The chain is built from TRBV27 and TRBJ1-2, with TRBD1 matching 10 bases. V shed 4 bases and J 8 bases; nucleotides not matched to a gene: 4. The CDR3 sequence is 13 residues long. Germline V CDR1 and CDR2: MNHEY, SMNVEV (reference sequence). Here the CDR3 DNA reads TGTGCCAGCAGTTCCCGGACAGGGGGAGGCTACACCTTC. Residues: CASSSRTGGGYTF.

This chain joins TRBV7-9 and TRBJ1-1, with D unclear. CDR3 length: 13 residues. Trimming removed 0 bases from V and 0 bases from J, with 2 bases in between. Germline CDR1 is SEHNR and CDR2 is FQNEAQ (reference sequence). The CDR3 DNA sequence: TGTGCCAGCAGCTTAGCCATGAACACTGAAGCTTTCTTT. It encodes CASSLAMNTEAFF.

The chain combines TRBV30 with TRBJ2-2, with D tentatively TRBD1 (6 bases). The CDR3 consists of 13 residues. Trimming left V 0 bases short and J 8 bases short, with 10 bases between. Germline V gene lookup returns CDR1 GTSNPN and CDR2 SVGIG (reference sequence). The CDR3 reads CAWSVPGAGELFF. The CDR3 DNA reads as TGTGCCTGGAGTGTCCCAGGGGCAGGGGAGCTGTTTTTT.

The chain combines TRBV7-9 with TRBJ2-3; 9 bases align to TRBD2. V gave up 1 base and J gave up 5 bases; unmatched junction bases: 13. Germline CDR1 and CDR2: SEHNR and FQNEAQ (reference sequence). This CDR3 has 18 amino acids. CDR3 coding DNA: TGTGCCAGCAGCTTAGGGCCCAAGGGCGGGAGGGCCGGAGATACGCAGTATTTT. Translating it yields CASSLGPKGGRAGDTQYF.

The chain recombines TRBV11-2 with TRBJ2-7; D remains unclear. This CDR3 is built from 14 residues. V shed 1 base and J shed 2 bases, with 9 bases lying between them. Germline-derived CDR1 and CDR2 are SGHAT and FQNNGV. CDR3 nucleotide sequence: TGTGCCAGCAGCTTAGGCCGGTTCACCTACGAGCAGTACTTC. Its protein product is CASSLGRFTYEQYF.

The chain joins TRBV5-1 to TRBJ2-5; D unresolved. This CDR3 spans 12 amino acids. The V gene lost 1 base and the J gene lost 4 bases, with 5 bases spanning the gap. Germline CDR1 reads SGHRS; CDR2 reads YFSETQ. CDR3 in amino acids: CASSLFLETQYF. The CDR3 DNA reads as TGCGCCAGCAGCTTGTTCCTAGAGACCCAGTACTTC.

V usage is TRBV2 and J usage is TRBJ2-3, with D perhaps matching TRBD2 (6 bases). V was shortened by 6 bases and J by 2 bases, with 15 bases between the two germline ends. This CDR3 region has 15 residues. The germline V gene encodes CDR1 SNHLY and CDR2 FYNNEI. In DNA, the CDR3 is TGTGCCAGCAGCCAGAGGTCGGGGGACACAGATACGCAGTATTTT. Translated: CASSQRSGDTDTQYF.

This clone was seen a few times. One junction end does not reproduce the germline sequence, and a read error may be involved. J is TRBJ1-6 and V is TRBV10-3; no clear D. This CDR3 contains 14 residues. The germline V gene encodes CDR1 ENHRY and CDR2 SYGVKD. CDR3 in amino acids: CASSPELSPSPLHF. As DNA, the CDR3 is TGTGCCAGCAGTCCTGAACTGTCACCTTCACCCCTCCACTTT.

The genes are TRBV7-2 and TRBJ2-1, with D uncertain. Germline lookup yields CDR1 SGHTA and CDR2 FQGNSA. V lost 4 bases to trimming and J lost 2 bases, with 6 bases between them. CDR3 length: 13 amino acids. CDR3 loop: CASSSEAYNEQFF. CDR3 in DNA: TGTGCCAGCAGCTCCGAGGCCTACAATGAGCAGTTCTTC.

This clone occurred once. The chain links TRBV29-1 to TRBJ2-1, with no clear D. CDR1 and CDR2 from the germline V gene are SQVTM and ANQGSEA. V was trimmed by 0 bases and J by 3 bases, leaving 15 bases between them. This CDR3 is built from 16 residues. The CDR3 DNA reads TGCAGCGTTGAAGATCGCGGCACGGTGGGCTACAATGAGCAGTTCTTC. Its translation is CSVEDRGTVGYNEQFF.

This chain connects TRBV9 to TRBJ1-6, with no clear D. The CDR3 length is 15 residues. The germline V and J ends were trimmed by 0 bases and 5 bases, with 9 bases remaining between them. Germline V lookup: CDR1 SGDLS, CDR2 YYNGEE. CDR3 nucleotides: TGTGCCAGCAGCGTAGATGTACGGGATAATTCACCCCTCCACTTT. Encoded protein: CASSVDVRDNSPLHF.

This clone was counted only a few times. The rearrangement joins TRBV29-1 to TRBJ2-3; no definite D call. The V gene lost 4 bases and the J gene lost 1 base, with 6 bases spanning the gap. The CDR3 is made up of 12 amino acids. Germline loops: CDR1 SQVTM, CDR2 ANQGSEA. The CDR3 bases are TGCAGCGTTGTAACGGGCACAGATACGCAGTATTTT. This codes for CSVVTGTDTQYF.